The clone carrying this TCR beta chain was seen once. The antigen is unknown. Using immunoSEQ multiplex PCR, the repertoire was profiled, and TCRdb retains in-frame clones only, with some absent. The sample shows approximately 150,000 clones, roughly 88% of them seen only once. The sample originates from a study of T cell responses to AZD1222 COVID-19 vaccine. General study results and limits: Repertoire samples came only from after the peak T cell response. Clonal diversity was possibly underestimated; the donors were predominantly white British and more often female.

Material: peripheral blood, obtained 28 days after the second dose of the MenACWY control vaccine. The clonotype was recovered from an adult who received the MenACWY meningococcal vaccine as a control.

The CDR3 loop reads CASSAVGQEKLFF. CDR3 DNA sequence: TGTGCCAGTAGTGCCGTGGGACAGGAAAAACTGTTTTTT. V and J are TRBV19 and TRBJ1-4, with 7 bases fitting TRBD1. This CDR3 comprises 13 residues. V shed 5 bases, J shed 8 bases, and the junction held 5 bases outside the gene matches. Germline V lookup: CDR1 LNHDA, CDR2 SQIVND (reference sequence).